What follows describes a single T cell receptor (beta chain). This clonotype was detected once. Its binding antigen is unknown. One base away there is no much larger clone; base qualities are not given. One read alone is weak evidence. The CDR3 spans 11 residues, from the cysteine through the phenylalanine. CDR3 DNA is the only sequence kept; it has 33 bases, read in frame from the first base. V loses 2 bases at its end and J loses 13 bases; junction bases beyond the gene matches: 3. CDR1 and CDR2 (SGHTS, YDEGEE) derive from the germline V gene. This sample stems from a study of CD8 T cells in Susac syndrome (dated by TCRdb to about 2019). Notes on the research overall: Of the Susac syndrome patients who were sequenced, eight or nine were in clinical remission while roughly 6 had clinically active disease. Whether CD8+ T cell activation and differentiation in Susac syndrome was antigen driven was tested using repertoire sequencing. Clonality of the CD8+ T cell repertoire was compared between eleven to twelve healthy donors, approximately 14 Susac syndrome patients and under 19 multiple sclerosis patients. Susac syndrome patients were therapy-naive, on corticosteroids (some also receiving IVIg), or on IVIg alone at blood withdrawal. Overall study results and their limits: The number of individuals in the TCR sequencing and HLA analysis was recognized as being relatively small. Looking at Susac-specific public clones, the researchers identified around 15 in the total CD8+ repertoire and five in the CD8+ TEMRA repertoire. Clonal expansion was observed in Susac syndrome CD8+ repertoires, with the highest expansion in CD8+ TEMRA cells and greater expansion in clinically active than in remitting patients.

High-throughput TCR beta sequencing profiled peripheral blood CD8+ and CD4+ T cells from healthy donors, Susac syndrome patients and multiple sclerosis patients. The Susac syndrome patients fulfilled recently defined diagnostic criteria for definite or probable disease. Bulk CD8+ and CD4+ T cells were purified magnetically by negative isolation, whereas CD8+ TEMRA cells were enriched by FACS. Blood was drawn into EDTA tubes, processed within 24 hours, and PBMCs were isolated by density gradient centrifugation. PBMCs intended for TCR sequencing were frozen in liquid nitrogen and were later thawed in a 37 degrees C water bath. The sorted or isolated CD4+, CD8+ and CD8+ TEMRA cells had a purity of 90% or higher. RNA was extracted using the RNeasy kit, and about 0.5 to 1 ug of the RNA was reverse transcribed with random hexamers. The immunoSEQ multiplex PCR assay, which covers 54 Vbeta and 13 Jbeta segments, was used to amplify TCR beta CDR3 regions. PCR amplification bias was corrected using a synthetic template baseline for primer optimization and computational correction. Concerning the study's data processing: Reads were annotated to V, D and J genes according to IMGT and were analyzed with immunoSEQ Analyzer, with only productive sequences retained. To calculate clonality, Shannon entropy was normalized by log2 of the number of productive unique sequences and then subtracted from one. Public and private clones were assessed among the 100 most prevalent clones of each patient and control. Clones were defined as Susac-specific if absent from the healthy and MS cohorts, from roughly 1,100 published viral clones and from other ImmuneACCESS disease sequences. The public reads were quality trimmed at Q25 with fastp and then assembled into clones with MiXCR by TCRdb, keeping productive beta chains. Rows with one shared CDR3 protein collapse into an entry with the most common genes and DNA. TCRdb's processing, not the authors', yielded these V and J calls. For this sample there are around 100,000 distinct CDR3 sequences; 95% appear just once. Less than 0.35% of the sample is held by the ten biggest clonotypes.

The sequenced sample consisted of CD8+ T cells from PBMCs. The clonotype was recovered from a human donor with Susac syndrome. The rearranged segments are TRBV5-8 and TRBJ2-1; a stretch of 7 junction bases matches TRBD2. The DNA is TGTGCCAGCAGCTTCGGACTAGGCCAGTTCTTC. This gives the protein CASSFGLGQFF.